The clone carrying this TCR beta chain was counted many times. The target antigen is unknown. These data belong to a study of T cells in Graves' hyperthyroidism and ophthalmopathy. Study findings and constraints: Using 13 V-J features, a model discriminated ophthalmopathy from stable hyperthyroidism. Also found in blood were most expanded thyroid clonotypes above 0.001.

Diagnosis rested on symptoms, serum thyroxine and TRAb, thyroid ultrasound, and orbital computed tomography. The authors obtained PBMCs from 9 to 10 ml of fresh peripheral blood. Germline CDR1 reads SGHRS; CDR2 reads YFSETQ. There are 16 residues in the CDR3. The V segment lost 5 bases and the J segment 6 bases; nucleotides outside the gene matches: 12. TCR beta CDR3 sequences were amplified from RNA transcripts. An initial round of RT-PCR targeting the TCR CDR3 relied on the HTBI primer set. TCRdb reanalysed the multiplex PCR reads using MiXCR and keeps one entry per CDR3 protein. The sample records around 600,000 distinct CDR3 sequences, roughly 14% being singletons.

The chain couples TRBV5-1 to TRBJ2-1, with 9 bases lining up with TRBD2. The receptor was derived from a woman between 45 and 60 years old with Graves' ophthalmopathy. The sequenced material came from blood. The CDR3 nucleotides are TGCGCCAGCAGGCTCATAGGAGCGGGAGGTAGCAATGAGCAGTTCTTC. Translating gives CASRLIGAGGSNEQFF.